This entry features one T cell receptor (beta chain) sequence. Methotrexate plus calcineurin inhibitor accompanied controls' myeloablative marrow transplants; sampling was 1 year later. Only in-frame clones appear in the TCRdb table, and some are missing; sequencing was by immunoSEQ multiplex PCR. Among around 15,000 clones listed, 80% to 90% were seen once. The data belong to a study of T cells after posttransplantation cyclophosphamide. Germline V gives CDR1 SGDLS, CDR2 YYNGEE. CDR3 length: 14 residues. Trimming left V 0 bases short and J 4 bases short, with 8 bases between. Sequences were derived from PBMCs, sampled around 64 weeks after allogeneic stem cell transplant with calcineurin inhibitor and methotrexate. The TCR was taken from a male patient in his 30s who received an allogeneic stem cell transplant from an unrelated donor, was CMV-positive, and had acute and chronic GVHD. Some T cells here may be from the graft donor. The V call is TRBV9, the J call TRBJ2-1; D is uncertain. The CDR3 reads CASSVVGVYNEQFF. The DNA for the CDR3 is TGTGCCAGCAGCGTAGTCGGTGTGTACAATGAGCAGTTCTTC.